The TCR beta chain described here comes from a study of graft-versus-host responses after intestinal transplantation. Overall study: Every recipient had anti-thymocyte globulin induction and two to four years of tacrolimus plus steroids. General study points: Individuals who had graft-donor T cell macrochimerism had allografts that showed high graft-versus-host to host-versus-graft clonal ratios. Among recipient marrow samples, GvH clones were found; some appeared first in ileum or blood.

The CDR3 is made up of 15 amino acids. The ends lost 0 bases at V and 2 bases at J; junction bases unmatched: 3. Germline V gene sequence: CDR1 LGHNA, CDR2 YSLEER. About this clone itself: Antigen specificity is unknown.

Data came from immunoSEQ multiplex PCR; TCRdb stores just in-frame clones and leaves some out. The sample consists of around 69,000 clones, around 91% of them appearing once. The TCR originated in a human donor who was the organ donor for an intestinal transplant. The chain combines TRBV4-3 with TRBJ1-1, with 7 bases identical to TRBD1. Sample: unstimulated CD8+ T cells sorted from spleen or lymph node cells, taken before transplant. CDR3 loop: CASSQESGGNTEAFF. The CDR3 region has the DNA TGCGCCAGCAGCCAAGAGTCAGGGGGAAACACTGAAGCTTTCTTT.